The 9 T cell receptor beta chains below come from one sample, sequenced in a study of shared clonotypes between healthy human individuals. Assay: immunoSEQ multiplex PCR; the TCRdb copy retains only in-frame clones and omits some. The sample yields 2 million to 2.5 million clones, roughly 95% seen once. Sequenced input: naive CD4+ T cells sorted from blood. As to subset: CD45RA+ positively selected. The receptors derive from a young man in good health.

The chain employs TRBV5-1 and TRBJ1-2; perhaps TRBD1 as D (5 bases). The CDR3 contains 15 residues. Germline assignment: CDR1 SGHRS and CDR2 YFSETQ. V lost 0 bases to trimming and J lost 5 bases, with 14 bases between them. The CDR3 here is CASSLELQGGYGYTF. In DNA, the CDR3 is TGCGCCAGCAGCTTGGAACTGCAGGGTGGATATGGCTACACCTTC.

The genes are TRBV6-5 and TRBJ2-5; possible D gene TRBD1, 6 bases. Trimming took 5 bases from V and 0 from J, leaving 7 bases between them. This CDR3 has 13 amino acids. Germline V lookup: CDR1 MNHEY, CDR2 SVGAGI. The CDR3 nucleotides read TGTGCCAGCAGTCGGACAGACCAAGAGACCCAGTACTTC. It codes for CASSRTDQETQYF.

The chain combines TRBV6-1 with TRBJ1-5; 11 nucleotides align to TRBD1. The J segment lost 6 bases and the V segment lost 4 bases, leaving 5 bases of the junction unmatched. The CDR3 is made up of 15 amino acids. CDR1 is MNHNS and CDR2 is SASEGT in the germline V gene. The CDR3 protein is CASSAGTGGRQPQHF. In DNA form, the CDR3 reads TGTGCCAGCAGTGCCGGGACAGGGGGTCGTCAGCCCCAGCATTTT.

The V and J genes are TRBV19 and TRBJ2-7; D not certain. The V gene's germline CDR1 is LNHDA and CDR2 SQIVND (reference sequence). Trimming shortened V by 3 bases and J by 6 bases, and 21 bases separated the two germline ends. The CDR3 is made up of 16 amino acids. Written as DNA, the CDR3 is TGTGCCAGTAGTATGAGTTCAGCCCGATTCACTTCCGAGCAGTACTTC. It encodes CASSMSSARFTSEQYF.

This clone was counted a single time. The chain is built from TRBV7-2 and TRBJ1-2; D is undetermined. The CDR3 is 15 amino acids. The V gene lost 5 bases and the J gene lost 0 bases, with 13 bases spanning the gap. CDR1 is SGHTA and CDR2 is FQGNSA in the germline V gene. In DNA, the CDR3 is TGTGCCAGCAGCCCCGGCACCCAACCTAACTATGGCTACACCTTC. Translating it yields CASSPGTQPNYGYTF.

This clone was recorded only once. The chain uses TRBV27 and TRBJ2-5, with D perhaps matching TRBD2 (6 bases). The CDR3 loop spans 15 amino acids. Germline V gene data show CDR1 as MNHEY and CDR2 as SMNVEV (reference sequence). Trimming shortened V by 3 bases and J by 0 bases, and 11 bases separated the two germline ends. CDR3 residues: CASSFQREYQETQYF. The CDR3 DNA is TGTGCCAGCAGTTTTCAACGGGAGTACCAAGAGACCCAGTACTTC.

The chain joins TRBV9 to TRBJ2-7, with D possibly being TRBD2 (5 bases). The CDR3 covers 14 residues. Germline assignment: CDR1 SGDLS and CDR2 YYNGEE. Trimming removed 2 bases at V and 2 bases at J, with 11 bases between. For the CDR3, the DNA is TGTGCCAGCAGCGTGTCCCCGCGGGCCTACGAGCAGTACTTC. This sequence encodes CASSVSPRAYEQYF.

The chain has TRBV27 and TRBJ1-6; possibly TRBD1 for D (6 bases). Trimming removed 8 bases at V and 5 bases at J, with 13 bases between. This CDR3 spans 14 amino acids. Germline V gene lookup returns CDR1 MNHEY and CDR2 SMNVEV (reference sequence). The CDR3 nucleotides read TGTGCCAGCGCCGCCGGGACAAATAATTCACCCCTCCACTTT. Encoded protein: CASAAGTNNSPLHF.

There are a few counts of this clone. This chain connects TRBV12-2 to TRBJ2-1. TRBV12-2 is an annotated pseudogene. The CDR3 extends over 17 amino acids. CDR3 DNA: TGTGCAAGTCGCTTAGCCCCCTGGAAGGGTTTTTACAATGAGCAGTTCTTC. Translation: CASRLAPWKGFYNEQFF.